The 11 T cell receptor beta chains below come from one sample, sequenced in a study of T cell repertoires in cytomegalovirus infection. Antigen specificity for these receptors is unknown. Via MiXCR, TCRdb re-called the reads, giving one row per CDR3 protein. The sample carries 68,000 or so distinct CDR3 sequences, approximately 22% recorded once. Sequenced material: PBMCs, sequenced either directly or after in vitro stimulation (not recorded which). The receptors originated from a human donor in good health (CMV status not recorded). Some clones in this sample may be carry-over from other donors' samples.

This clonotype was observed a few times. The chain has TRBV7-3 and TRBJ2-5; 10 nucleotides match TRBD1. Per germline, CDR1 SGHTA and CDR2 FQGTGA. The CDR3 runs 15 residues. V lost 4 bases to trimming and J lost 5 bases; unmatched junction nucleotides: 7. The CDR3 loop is CASSSGTGAVETQYF. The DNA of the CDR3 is TGTGCCAGCAGCTCAGGGACAGGGGCGGTCGAGACCCAGTACTTC.

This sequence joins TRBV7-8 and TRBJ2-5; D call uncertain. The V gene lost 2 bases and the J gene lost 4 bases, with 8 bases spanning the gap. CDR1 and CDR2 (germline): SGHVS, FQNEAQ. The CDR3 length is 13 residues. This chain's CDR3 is CASSLTLVETQYF. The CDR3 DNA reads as TGTGCCAGCAGCTTAACCCTAGTAGAGACCCAGTACTTC. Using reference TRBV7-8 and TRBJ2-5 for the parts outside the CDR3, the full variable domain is GAGVSQSPRYKVAKRGQDVALRCDPISGHVSLFWYQQALGQGPEFLTYFQNEAQLDKSGLPSDRFFAERPEGSVSTLKIQRTQQEDSAVYLCASSLTLVETQYFGPGTRLLVL.

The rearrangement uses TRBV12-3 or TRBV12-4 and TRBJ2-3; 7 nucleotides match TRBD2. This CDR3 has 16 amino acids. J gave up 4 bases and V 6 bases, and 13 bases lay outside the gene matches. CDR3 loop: CASSPRGAGRSDTQYF. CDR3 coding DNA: TGTGCCAGCAGCCCAAGGGGAGCGGGAAGGTCAGATACGCAGTATTTT.

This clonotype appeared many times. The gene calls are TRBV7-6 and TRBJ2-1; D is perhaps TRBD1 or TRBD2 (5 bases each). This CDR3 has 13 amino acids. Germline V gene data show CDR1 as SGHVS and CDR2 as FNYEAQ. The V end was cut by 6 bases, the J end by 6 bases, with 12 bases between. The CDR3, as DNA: TGTGCCAGCAGTCCCGGGACCCCCAATGAGCAGTTCTTC. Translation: CASSPGTPNEQFF.

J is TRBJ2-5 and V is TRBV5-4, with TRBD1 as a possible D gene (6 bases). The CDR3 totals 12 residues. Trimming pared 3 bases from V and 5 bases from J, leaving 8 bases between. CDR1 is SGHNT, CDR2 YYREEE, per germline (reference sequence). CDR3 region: CASSSRGETQYF. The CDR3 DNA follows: TGTGCCAGCAGCTCGAGGGGGGAGACCCAGTACTTC.

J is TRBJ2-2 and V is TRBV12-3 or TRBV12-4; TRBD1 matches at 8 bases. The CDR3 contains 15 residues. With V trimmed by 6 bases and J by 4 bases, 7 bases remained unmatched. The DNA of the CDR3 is TGTGCCAGCAGGCCCTTGACAGGGGCCACCGGGGAGCTGTTTTTT. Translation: CASRPLTGATGELFF.

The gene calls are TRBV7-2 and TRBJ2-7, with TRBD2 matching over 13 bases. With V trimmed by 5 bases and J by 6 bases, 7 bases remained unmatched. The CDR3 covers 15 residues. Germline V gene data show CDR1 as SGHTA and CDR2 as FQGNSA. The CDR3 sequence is CASSHRLAGGFEQYF. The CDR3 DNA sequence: TGTGCCAGCAGCCATCGACTAGCGGGAGGTTTCGAGCAGTACTTC.

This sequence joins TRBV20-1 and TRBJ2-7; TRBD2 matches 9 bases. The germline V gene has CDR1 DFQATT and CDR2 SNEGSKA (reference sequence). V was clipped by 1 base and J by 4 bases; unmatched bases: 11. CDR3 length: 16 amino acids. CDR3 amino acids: CSARGGPSGMEYEQYF. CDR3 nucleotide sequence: TGCAGTGCTAGAGGAGGTCCTAGCGGGATGGAATACGAGCAGTACTTC.

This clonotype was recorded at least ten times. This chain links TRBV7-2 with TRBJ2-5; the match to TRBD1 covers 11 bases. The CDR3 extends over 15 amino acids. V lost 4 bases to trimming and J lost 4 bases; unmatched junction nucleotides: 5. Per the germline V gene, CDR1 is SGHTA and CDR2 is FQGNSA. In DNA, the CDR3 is TGTGCCAGCAGCTCCTTGGACAGGGGGCCAGAGACCCAGTACTTC. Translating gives CASSSLDRGPETQYF.

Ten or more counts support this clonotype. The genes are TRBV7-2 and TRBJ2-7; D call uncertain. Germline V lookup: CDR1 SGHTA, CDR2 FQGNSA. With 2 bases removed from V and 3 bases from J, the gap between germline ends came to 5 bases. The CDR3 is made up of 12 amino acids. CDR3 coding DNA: TGTGCCAGCAGCTTATCCAGCTACGAGCAGTACTTC. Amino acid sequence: CASSLSSYEQYF.

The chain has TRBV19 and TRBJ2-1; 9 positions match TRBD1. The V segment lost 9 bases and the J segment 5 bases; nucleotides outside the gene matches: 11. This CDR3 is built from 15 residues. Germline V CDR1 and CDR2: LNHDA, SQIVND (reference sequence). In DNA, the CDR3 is TGTGCCAGCGGAACCGGGACAGGGCAAAACAATGAGCAGTTCTTC. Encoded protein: CASGTGTGQNNEQFF.